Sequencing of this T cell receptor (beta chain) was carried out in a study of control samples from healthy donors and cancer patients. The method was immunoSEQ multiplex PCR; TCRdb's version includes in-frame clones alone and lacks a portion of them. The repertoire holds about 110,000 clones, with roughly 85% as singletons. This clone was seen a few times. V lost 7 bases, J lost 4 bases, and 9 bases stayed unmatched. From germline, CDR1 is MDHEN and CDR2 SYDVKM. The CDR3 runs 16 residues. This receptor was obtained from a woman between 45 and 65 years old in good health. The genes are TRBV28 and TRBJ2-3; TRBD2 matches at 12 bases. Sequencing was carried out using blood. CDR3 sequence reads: CASNPSGGAEADTQYF. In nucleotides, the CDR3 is TGTGCCAGCAACCCTAGCGGGGGGGCCGAGGCAGATACGCAGTATTTT.